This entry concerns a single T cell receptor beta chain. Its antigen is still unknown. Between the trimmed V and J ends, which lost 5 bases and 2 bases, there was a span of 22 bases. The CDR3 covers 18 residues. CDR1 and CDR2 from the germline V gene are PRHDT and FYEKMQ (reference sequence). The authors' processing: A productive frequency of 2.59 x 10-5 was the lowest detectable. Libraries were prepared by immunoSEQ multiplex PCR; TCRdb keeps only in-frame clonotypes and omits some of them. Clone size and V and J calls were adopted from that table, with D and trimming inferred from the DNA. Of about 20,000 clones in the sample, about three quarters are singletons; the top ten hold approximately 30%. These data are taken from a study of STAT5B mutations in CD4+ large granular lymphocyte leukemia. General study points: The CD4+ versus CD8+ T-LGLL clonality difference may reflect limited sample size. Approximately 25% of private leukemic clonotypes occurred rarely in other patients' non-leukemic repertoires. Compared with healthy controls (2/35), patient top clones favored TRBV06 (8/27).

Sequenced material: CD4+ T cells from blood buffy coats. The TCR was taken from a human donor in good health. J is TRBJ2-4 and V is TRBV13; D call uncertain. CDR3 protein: CASSLRAGPETSKNIQYF. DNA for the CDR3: TGTGCCAGCAGCCTACGAGCCGGACCCGAGACCTCCAAAAACATTCAGTACTTC.